This T cell receptor (beta chain) is drawn from a study of blood T cell repertoires in COVID-19. As for the study in general: The origin of the acute and convalescent COVID-19 samples was the United States, Italy and Spain.

Per the study methods: For nucleated cells, counts were estimated from reference gene primer amplification. The table came from immunoSEQ multiplex PCR; TCRdb's copy has only in-frame clones and leaves some out. The V and J calls and the clone size are those of that table, but D and trimming were determined from the DNA. Seen here are about 130,000 clones, around 81% observed once, and the top ten hold roughly 12%. Germline-derived CDR1 and CDR2 are SQVTM and ANQGSEA. The CDR3 runs to 12 residues. V shed 7 bases, J shed 3 bases, and the junction held 5 bases outside the gene matches. The sequence was obtained from a man between 60 and 75 years old with acute or convalescent COVID-19. The rearrangement links TRBV29-1 to TRBJ1-1, with 7 bases matching TRBD1. Specimen: peripheral blood. The CDR3 bases are TGCAGCGCAGGGGACAGCTACACTGAAGCTTTCTTT. It is translated as CSAGDSYTEAFF.